Listed below are T cell receptor beta chains from one sample, sequenced in a study of long-term antiretroviral therapy in people with HIV. TCRdb keeps only in-frame clones here, not all; method: immunoSEQ multiplex PCR. This table holds about 22,000 clones, about 79% found once. Sequenced material: unsorted PBMCs, taken 0.1 years before starting antiretroviral therapy. Receptors were obtained from a man aged 18 to 35 with HIV. Both conserved end residues are trimmed from each CDR3. Each record gives: V gene, CDR3 length, J gene, CDR3 protein.

>TRBV9|12|TRBJ2-7
ASSVASGSDEQY
>TRBV2|14|TRBJ1-5
ASSESVAGQNQPQH
>TRBV15|12|TRBJ1-2
ATSRSGTAEGYT
>TRBV4-3|17|TRBJ1-3
ASSQDMVGTAISGNTIY
>TRBV11-2|11|TRBJ1-5
ASPPRGNQPQH
>TRBV5-6|11|TRBJ1-2
ASSPDRGLGYT
>TRBV6-5|13|TRBJ2-3
ASSPLAGGSDTQY
>TRBV7-9|11|TRBJ2-7
ASSTGNSYEQY
>TRBV23-1|15|TRBJ1-5
ASPPGVGLRSNQPQH
>TRBV28|12|TRBJ2-5
ASRAGTAQETQY
>TRBV7-2|12|TRBJ2-5
ASSFRWIEETQY
>TRBV5-5|15|TRBJ1-2
ASSFGTGSPTNYGYT
>TRBV19|12|TRBJ2-5
ASRTSGGSRDQY
>TRBV18|10|TRBJ1-1
VSRQWDTEAF
>TRBV4-2|14|TRBJ2-1
ASSQEGGSSYNEQF
>TRBV9|13|TRBJ2-5
ASSVDPGGGETQY
>TRBV2|12|TRBJ2-7
ASTVLGLSYEQY
>TRBV28|13|TRBJ1-5
ASSLAGFGGQPQH
>TRBV7-2|9|TRBJ1-1
ASSPYTEAF
>TRBV30|15|TRBJ1-4
AWSGYLGGQWVEKLF